This TCR beta chain is drawn from a study of CD8+ T cells in alopecia areata. Points from the study as a whole: Patients showed less clear TCR sequence sharing than mice, possibly partly because of HLA diversity. Relative to normal scalp, lesional scalp, especially alopecia totalis/universalis, showed higher clonality.

Collected material from alopecia areata patients comprised lesional scalp punch biopsies and peripheral blood. Sorted populations comprised CD4+ and CD8+ T cells obtained from PBMCs. cDNA prepared by RNA extraction and subsequent reverse transcription served as the template for sequencing. TCRdb keeps only in-frame clones here, not all; method: immunoSEQ multiplex PCR. The table records 140,000 to 150,000 clones, approximately 45% of them present only once. The table lists this clone with a few counts. No antigen is known for it. This CDR3 is 16 amino acids long. Trimming pared 6 bases from V and 1 base from J, leaving 19 bases between. Germline V gives CDR1 SQVTM, CDR2 ANQGSEA.

The TCR originated in a human donor with alopecia areata. The sample consisted of CD4+ T cells sorted from blood. This sequence joins TRBV29-1 and TRBJ2-1; D is perhaps TRBD1 or TRBD2 (5 bases each). This CDR3 reads CSVDPGAILSYNEQFF. The CDR3 DNA is TGCAGCGTGGACCCCGGGGCGATCCTATCCTACAATGAGCAGTTCTTC.